Each of the 27 T cell receptor beta chains below was sequenced from the same sample in a study of blood T cell repertoires in COVID-19. Some clones are missing from TCRdb's copy, which holds only in-frame ones; the method was immunoSEQ multiplex PCR. The repertoire includes 190,000 or so clones, 87% of them detected once, and over 9% sits in the top ten. Sequencing was carried out using PBMCs or T cells enriched from blood (not recorded which). These receptors were taken from a man aged 18 to 30 with acute COVID-19.

The CDR3 loop reads CASSPRDRGRHFEKLFF. The CDR3 DNA reads as TGTGCCAGCAGCCCACGGGACAGGGGGCGCCATTTTGAAAAACTGTTTTTT. The chain combines TRBV28 with TRBJ1-4; 12 nucleotides match TRBD1. There are 17 residues in the CDR3. Germline assignment: CDR1 MDHEN and CDR2 SYDVKM. V trimming: 6 bases; J trimming: 7 bases; junction bases outside the gene matches: 12.

This clone occurred once. This rearrangement joins TRBV2 to TRBJ2-1; 12 positions agree with TRBD2. The CDR3 loop spans 16 amino acids. Per germline, CDR1 SNHLY and CDR2 FYNNEI. Unmatched junction bases numbered 11, after V lost 7 bases and J lost 7 bases. The CDR3 protein is CASTPRTSGTNNEQFF. The CDR3 DNA follows: TGTGCCAGCACCCCGAGGACTAGCGGGACGAATAATGAGCAGTTCTTC.

The V and J genes are TRBV10-3 and TRBJ2-3; TRBD2 aligns across 14 bases. The CDR3 has 16 residues. With V trimmed by 6 bases and J by 4 bases, 6 bases remained unmatched. Germline lookup yields CDR1 ENHRY and CDR2 SYGVKD. CDR3 sequence reads: CAIRGGLAGGSDTQYF. DNA of the CDR3: TGTGCCATCAGGGGCGGACTAGCGGGAGGATCAGATACGCAGTATTTT.

V and J are TRBV21-1 and TRBJ2-1; the table's D call, TRBD2, was not checked against the DNA. TRBV21-1 corresponds to a pseudogene. The CDR3 runs 19 residues. The DNA for the CDR3 is TGTGCCAGCAGCAAAGAGGGACTAGCGGGAGGGAGGGGCTACAATGAGCAGTTCTTC. Translation gives CASSKEGLAGGRGYNEQFF.

The chain combines TRBV6-5 with TRBJ1-2; 7 nucleotides agree with TRBD1. Germline V gene sequence: CDR1 MNHEY, CDR2 SVGAGI. Losses at the gene ends were 7 bases for V and 7 bases for J; bases not matched to a gene: 6. The CDR3 sequence is 12 residues long. In DNA form, the CDR3 reads TGTGCCAGCACTACAGGGGTCGCTGGCTACACCTTC. Its protein is CASTTGVAGYTF.

The rearrangement uses TRBV5-5 and TRBJ2-7; D might be TRBD2 (5 bases). The V end lost 3 bases, the J end lost 3 bases, and 13 bases lay between the germline ends. The CDR3 has 14 amino acids. The germline V gene encodes CDR1 SGHKS and CDR2 YYEKEE (reference sequence). This chain's CDR3 is CASSSPGSSYEQYF. The CDR3 DNA follows: TGTGCCAGCAGCTCCCCGGGAAGTAGCTACGAGCAGTACTTC.

Only a few counts were recorded for this clone. The rearrangement joins TRBV25-1 to TRBJ1-2, with D possibly being TRBD1 (6 bases). Germline V gene data show CDR1 as MGHDK and CDR2 as SYGVNS. The germline V and J ends were trimmed by 5 bases and 2 bases, with 12 bases remaining between them. The CDR3 sequence is 14 residues long. The CDR3: CASSRGKANYGYTF. The CDR3 region has the DNA TGTGCCAGCAGTAGGGGGAAGGCAAACTATGGCTACACCTTC.

The V gene is TRBV5-8, the J gene TRBJ2-7, with 7 bases fitting TRBD2. V gave up 4 bases and J gave up 6 bases; unmatched junction bases: 13. Germline loops: CDR1 SGHTS, CDR2 YDEGEE. The CDR3 loop spans 15 amino acids. CDR3 in DNA: TGTGCCAGCAGCCGGTGGGGCGGGAGAGCGGGCGAGCAGTACTTC. This translates into CASSRWGGRAGEQYF.

The rearrangement joins TRBV19 to TRBJ2-7, with TRBD1 matching 9 bases. With 8 bases clipped from V and 3 bases from J, the junction kept 11 bases outside the gene matches. This CDR3 is built from 15 residues. Looked up from germline, CDR1 is LNHDA and CDR2 is SQIVND (reference sequence). CDR3 sequence reads: CASAPTGGINYEQYF. The CDR3 coding sequence is TGTGCCAGTGCGCCAACAGGGGGCATAAACTACGAGCAGTACTTC.

This sequence joins TRBV28 and TRBJ2-1; 9 bases are a match to TRBD2. The CDR3 length is 13 residues. CDR1 and CDR2 (germline): MDHEN, SYDVKM. This CDR3 is CANLAGRGNEQFF. The CDR3 coding sequence is TGTGCTAACCTAGCGGGAAGGGGCAATGAGCAGTTCTTC.

The chain uses TRBV19 and TRBJ1-5, with 12 nucleotides matching TRBD1. CDR1 and CDR2 from the germline V gene are LNHDA and SQIVND (reference sequence). The CDR3 is made up of 16 amino acids. Trimming cost V 7 bases and J 7 bases; bases outside gene matches: 11. CDR3 residues: CASTTGTGGRGQPQHF. The CDR3, as DNA: TGTGCCAGTACCACCGGGACAGGGGGCCGGGGCCAGCCCCAGCATTTT.

The CDR3 sequence: CASSLEPNLAGDVDTQYF. The CDR3 DNA reads TGTGCCAGCAGCTTAGAGCCCAATCTAGCGGGAGATGTAGATACGCAGTATTTT. The chain joins TRBV11-2 to TRBJ2-3, with 10 positions matching TRBD2. CDR1 and CDR2 from the germline V gene are SGHAT and FQNNGV. CDR3 length: 18 residues. The V segment lost 0 bases and the J segment 5 bases; nucleotides outside the gene matches: 11.

The chain links TRBV29-1 to TRBJ2-7; D gene uncertain. CDR3 length: 14 residues. Germline V gene data show CDR1 as SQVTM and CDR2 as ANQGSEA. Trimming pared 6 bases from V and 5 bases from J, leaving 20 bases between. CDR3 DNA: TGCAGCGTGGCGATCCGAGGCCTTACTCACGAGCAGTACTTC. As protein: CSVAIRGLTHEQYF.

The chain is built from TRBV10-3 and TRBJ1-2, with 8 bases lining up with TRBD1. Germline CDR1 is ENHRY and CDR2 is SYGVKD. V lost 3 bases to trimming and J lost 4 bases; unmatched junction nucleotides: 10. The length of the CDR3 is 16 residues. The CDR3 bases are TGTGCCATCAGTGATTTATTGGGACAGGATCCCTATGGCTACACCTTC. The encoded protein is CAISDLLGQDPYGYTF.

V usage is TRBV4-1 and J usage is TRBJ1-1; D call uncertain. V was shortened by 2 bases and J by 11 bases, with 12 bases between the two germline ends. Germline CDR1 is MGHRA and CDR2 is YSYEKL. This CDR3 comprises 12 residues. CDR3 in amino acids: CASSQPTTGAFF. CDR3 DNA sequence: TGCGCCAGCAGCCAACCGACGACGGGGGCTTTCTTT.

The chain combines TRBV29-1 with TRBJ2-1; 7 bases align to TRBD2. The V gene's germline CDR1 is SQVTM and CDR2 ANQGSEA. The V segment lost 5 bases and the J segment 1 base; nucleotides outside the gene matches: 5. This CDR3 contains 14 residues. The CDR3 reads CSVSSAGSYNEQFF. CDR3 nucleotide sequence: TGCAGCGTTTCTTCAGCGGGGTCCTACAATGAGCAGTTCTTC.

This chain connects TRBV28 to TRBJ1-1; 8 positions match TRBD1. Germline V lookup: CDR1 MDHEN, CDR2 SYDVKM. With 4 bases clipped from V and 11 bases from J, the junction kept 9 bases outside the gene matches. The CDR3 is made up of 13 amino acids. The CDR3 DNA reads as TGTGCCAGCAGTTGGGGGACAGGCGGAAACGCTTTCTTT. As protein: CASSWGTGGNAFF. The full variable domain, its missing parts supplied by reference TRBV28 and TRBJ1-1, is DVKVTQSSRYLVKRTGEKVFLECVQDMDHENMFWYRQDPGLGLRLIYFSYDVKMKEKGDIPEGYSVSREKKERFSLILESASTNQTSMYLCASSWGTGGNAFFGQGTRLTVV.

In this sample, this clone turned up a few times. This chain joins TRBV19 and TRBJ2-1; 9 nucleotides align to TRBD2. CDR3 size: 17 residues. From germline, CDR1 is LNHDA and CDR2 SQIVND (reference sequence). Trimming removed 4 bases from V and 4 bases from J; junction bases left unmatched: 11. The chain's CDR3 is CASSTSIAGVLYNEQFF. The CDR3 DNA sequence: TGTGCCAGTAGTACCTCAATAGCGGGAGTGCTATACAATGAGCAGTTCTTC.

This sequence joins TRBV27 and TRBJ2-3; TRBD2 matches at 8 bases. The CDR3 is 15 amino acids. Germline loops: CDR1 MNHEY, CDR2 SMNVEV (reference sequence). V shed 3 bases and J 1 base; nucleotides not matched to a gene: 3. The CDR3, as DNA: TGTGCCAGCAGTTTTCAGACTAGCGGCACAGATACGCAGTATTTT. Translating it yields CASSFQTSGTDTQYF.

The V gene is TRBV11-3, the J gene TRBJ2-7; 8 nucleotides line up with TRBD1. CDR3 length equals 14 residues. After removal of 5 bases from V and 2 bases from J, the junction contained 5 bases not matched to a gene. Germline CDR1 reads SGHNT; CDR2 reads YENEEA. CDR3 coding DNA: TGTGCCAGCAGCCCCAGGGGGCTCGCCTACGAGCAGTACTTC. Its protein is CASSPRGLAYEQYF.

The genes are TRBV19 and TRBJ1-5; D not resolved. Trimming left V 4 bases short and J 0 bases short, with 13 bases between. Germline assignment: CDR1 LNHDA and CDR2 SQIVND (reference sequence). The CDR3 totals 16 residues. CDR3: CASSTTTGYSNQPQHF. The CDR3 DNA sequence: TGTGCCAGTAGTACTACGACGGGTTATAGCAATCAGCCCCAGCATTTT.

This chain links TRBV19 with TRBJ1-2; TRBD1 might be the D (6 bases). V shed 3 bases and J shed 7 bases, with 21 bases lying between them. The CDR3 contains 16 residues. Germline V CDR1 and CDR2: LNHDA, SQIVND (reference sequence). DNA for the CDR3: TGTGCCAGTAGTATCGGCAGGGGCCCCGGAGTAGGTGGCTACACCTTC. It yields the protein CASSIGRGPGVGGYTF.

The genes are TRBV25-1 and TRBJ1-5; TRBD1 agrees at 8 bases. Germline-derived CDR1 and CDR2 are MGHDK and SYGVNS. Trimming took 4 bases from V and 1 from J; bases not matched to a gene: 6. The CDR3 length is 16 residues. The CDR3 protein is CASSVRTGMSNQPQHF. For the CDR3, the DNA is TGTGCCAGCAGTGTCCGGACAGGGATGAGCAATCAGCCCCAGCATTTT.

The V gene is TRBV28, the J gene TRBJ1-6, with TRBD1 matching over 10 bases. CDR1 and CDR2 from the germline V gene are MDHEN and SYDVKM. The V segment lost 5 bases and the J segment 9 bases; nucleotides outside the gene matches: 16. This CDR3 region has 18 residues. The CDR3 loop is CASSPRPGAGDRGSPLHF. The CDR3 nucleotides are TGTGCCAGCAGTCCCCGCCCGGGTGCGGGGGACAGGGGTTCACCCCTCCACTTT.

The chain combines TRBV19 with TRBJ2-7; TRBD1 might be the D (5 bases). This CDR3 is built from 14 residues. Germline V gives CDR1 LNHDA, CDR2 SQIVND (reference sequence). The V and J ends lost 5 bases and 3 bases respectively, with 14 bases between them. The CDR3, as DNA: TGTGCCAGTAGTCCCAGGGCACTCTACTACGAGCAGTACTTC. It is translated as CASSPRALYYEQYF.

The chain uses TRBV27 and TRBJ2-1, with a tentative D call TRBD1 (6 bases). Germline CDR1 MNHEY, CDR2 SMNVEV (reference sequence). V shed 4 bases and J shed 3 bases, with 13 bases lying between them. This CDR3 contains 15 residues. The CDR3 loop is CASSSWTANYNEQFF. As DNA, the CDR3 is TGTGCCAGCAGTTCCTGGACAGCTAACTACAATGAGCAGTTCTTC.

The chain uses TRBV6-4 and TRBJ2-1; 9 nucleotides align to TRBD2. After removal of 6 bases from V and 7 bases from J, the junction contained 10 bases not matched to a gene. Germline CDR1 and CDR2: MRHNA and SNTAGT. The CDR3 extends over 15 amino acids. The CDR3 reads CASSHSGGAMNEQFF. The CDR3 DNA follows: TGTGCCAGCAGCCATAGCGGGGGAGCTATGAATGAGCAGTTCTTC.